These 26 T cell receptor beta chains were all obtained from the same sample, sequenced in a study of T cell repertoires in cytomegalovirus infection (dated by TCRdb to between 2018 and 2020). Antigens of these TCRs are unknown. The treatment or condition label for this specimen denotes: in vitro stimulation with specific CMV peptide epitopes to enrich CMV-specific T cells. Sequenced using an Illumina HiSeq 1500. TCRdb trimmed public reads at Q25 via fastp, called clones via MiXCR and kept in-frame beta chains. Under each unique CDR3 protein, matching rows form one entry showing the most common genes and DNA. Recorded for this sample are approximately 910,000 distinct CDR3 sequences; roughly 30% of them occurred a single time. The top ten hold about an eighth of the sample. This specimen consisted of cultured CD8+ T cells from PBMCs, obtained from culture after CMV antigen stimulation. These receptors were obtained from a human donor in good health (CMV status not recorded). Some clones in this sample may be carry-over from other donors' samples.

This clonotype has only a few counts. The CDR3 loop reads CASSQGGTDDEQYV. The CDR3, as DNA: TGCGCCAGCAGCCAAGGGGGGACGGACGACGAGCAGTACGTC. The rearrangement uses TRBV4-1 and TRBJ2-7; D is perhaps TRBD1 or TRBD2 (5 bases each). Germline CDR1 and CDR2: MGHRA and YSYEKL. This CDR3 is built from 14 residues. The ends were cut back, 1 base at V and 5 bases at J, with 12 bases in the middle.

The chain combines TRBV6-1 with TRBJ2-1; perhaps TRBD1 as D (5 bases). CDR3 length equals 11 residues. V shed 6 bases and J shed 8 bases, with 8 bases lying between them. Germline V gives CDR1 MNHNS, CDR2 SASEGT. The CDR3 reads CASRIGDEQFF. The CDR3 DNA reads TGTGCCAGCAGGATAGGGGATGAGCAGTTCTTC.

The V and J genes are TRBV20-1 and TRBJ2-2; the D gene is possibly TRBD1 (6 bases). V gave up 4 bases and J gave up 2 bases, with 14 bases separating them. Germline CDR1 DFQATT, CDR2 SNEGSKA (reference sequence). The CDR3 sequence is 15 residues long. CDR3 sequence (DNA): TGCAGTGCTACCCCGGGACACCCTAACACCGGGGAGCTGTTTTTT. As protein: CSATPGHPNTGELFF.

This sequence joins TRBV15 and TRBJ2-1; 8 bases are a match to TRBD1. The V gene end was trimmed by 5 bases and the J gene end by 8 bases; junction bases not matched to a gene: 8. This CDR3 has 14 amino acids. Germline lookup yields CDR1 LNHNV and CDR2 YYDKDF (reference sequence). In DNA form, the CDR3 reads TGTGCCACCAGCGGCGACAGGGGACAGGATGAGCAGTTCTTC. It translates to CATSGDRGQDEQFF.

This clonotype has a count of ten or more. The rearrangement uses TRBV7-6 and TRBJ2-2; D ambiguous. There are 14 residues in the CDR3. Germline V CDR1 and CDR2: SGHVS, FNYEAQ. V lost 2 bases and J 7 bases, leaving 11 bases between the germline ends. CDR3 nucleotides: TGTGCCAGCAGCTTACAGGAAACGGGCGGGGAGCTGTTTTTT. Protein product: CASSLQETGGELFF.

In this sample, this clonotype turned up a few times. The CDR3 DNA is TGTGCCAGCAGTCCCCTCCTGGCTACCGGGGAGCTGTTTTTT. Translated, it gives CASSPLLATGELFF. The rearrangement links TRBV12-3 or TRBV12-4 to TRBJ2-2; no definite D call. This CDR3 comprises 14 residues. V lost 5 bases and J lost 5, with 12 bases in between.

Concerning this clonotype: A much larger clone lies a single base off, so this may be a read error. V usage is TRBV7-2 and J usage is TRBJ2-7, with D possibly being TRBD2 (6 bases). CDR1 is SGHTA and CDR2 is FQGNSA in the germline V gene. The CDR3 spans 13 residues. The CDR3 region has the DNA TGTGCCGGCAGCTTGGGAGGCTTCTACGAGCAGTACGTC. It is translated as CAGSLGGFYEQYV.

This clonotype turned up a few times. The chain joins TRBV6-2 or TRBV6-3 to TRBJ2-1; possible D gene TRBD2, 6 bases. V dropped 0 bases and J dropped 8 bases, with 23 bases sitting between them. The CDR3 has 18 residues. Germline V gene data show CDR1 as MNHEY and CDR2 as SVGEGT. This chain's CDR3 is CASSYSSGGAQIVDEQFF. The CDR3 coding sequence is TGTGCCAGCAGTTACTCGTCTGGAGGGGCCCAAATCGTCGATGAGCAGTTCTTC.

V is TRBV28 and J is TRBJ2-3, with 10 bases identical to TRBD1. The J segment lost 0 bases and the V segment lost 8 bases, leaving 17 bases of the junction unmatched. The CDR3 covers 19 residues. The germline V gene has CDR1 MDHEN and CDR2 SYDVKM. The CDR3 DNA reads TGTGCCAGCCTAAGATCCCCGGGACAGGGGCGCCTCAGCACAGATACGCAGTATTTT. Residues: CASLRSPGQGRLSTDTQYF. Together with reference TRBV28 and TRBJ2-3, the CDR3 gives the full variable domain: DVKVTQSSRYLVKRTGEKVFLECVQDMDHENMFWYRQDPGLGLRLIYFSYDVKMKEKGDIPEGYSVSREKKERFSLILESASTNQTSMYLCASLRSPGQGRLSTDTQYFGPGTRLTVL.

This clonotype has only a few counts. The V gene is TRBV19, the J gene TRBJ2-1; 10 nucleotides line up with TRBD2. Germline V lookup: CDR1 LNHDA, CDR2 SQIVND (reference sequence). The V and J ends lost 3 bases and 6 bases, in that order; junction bases with no gene match: 5. The CDR3 spans 15 residues. The CDR3 DNA follows: TGTGCCAGTAGTATTACTAGCGGGGCTGTCAATGAGCAGTTCTTC. Protein product: CASSITSGAVNEQFF.

The CDR3 spells CASRRGTGVGYTF. CDR3 nucleotide sequence: TGTGCCAGCCGAAGGGGGACAGGGGTTGGCTACACCTTC. V gene TRBV25-1 combines with J gene TRBJ1-2; 10 nucleotides align to TRBD1. Germline V CDR1 and CDR2: MGHDK, SYGVNS. V lost 8 bases, J lost 7 bases, and 7 bases stayed unmatched. CDR3 size: 13 residues.

Relative to its sample, this clonotype is medium-sized. The chain has TRBV7-6 and TRBJ2-7, with D perhaps matching TRBD1 (6 bases). The germline V and J ends were trimmed by 0 bases and 6 bases, with 12 bases remaining between them. The CDR3 consists of 14 residues. Germline V gene sequence: CDR1 SGHVS, CDR2 FNYEAQ. CDR3 loop: CASSLATGTVEQYF. In DNA form, the CDR3 reads TGTGCCAGCAGCTTAGCTACAGGGACGGTCGAGCAGTACTTC.

This clonotype was seen a handful of times. This chain joins TRBV2 and TRBJ2-7, with 7 positions matching TRBD1. Germline V gene data show CDR1 as SNHLY and CDR2 as FYNNEI. The CDR3 has 12 amino acids. V trimming: 6 bases; J trimming: 3 bases; junction bases outside the gene matches: 2. The CDR3 sequence is CASRDRIYEQYF. CDR3 DNA sequence: TGTGCCAGCAGGGACAGGATCTACGAGCAGTACTTC.

V is TRBV4-1 and J is TRBJ2-7, with TRBD2 matching over 8 bases. This CDR3 contains 15 residues. The germline V gene encodes CDR1 MGHRA and CDR2 YSYEKL. Losses at the gene ends were 0 bases for V and 2 bases for J; bases not matched to a gene: 3. CDR3 DNA sequence: TGCGCCAGCAGCCAAGAGGACGGGGGGGCCTACGAGCAGTACTTC. Amino acid sequence: CASSQEDGGAYEQYF.

The chain recombines TRBV6-2 or TRBV6-3 with TRBJ2-5, with a weak D call TRBD2 (5 bases). There are 14 residues in the CDR3. V was clipped by 1 base and J by 2 bases, with 8 bases between them. CDR1 is MNHEY and CDR2 is SVGEGT in the germline V gene. CDR3 DNA: TGTGCCAGCAGTTACTACGGGGAACAAGAGACCCAGTACTTC. Translation gives CASSYYGEQETQYF.

As for this clonotype: The junction differs from germline at one of its ends, possibly a read error. This rearrangement joins TRBV7-4 to TRBJ1-5, with a weak D call TRBD1 (5 bases). Looked up from germline, CDR1 is SGHVT and CDR2 is SQSDAQ. This CDR3 has 12 amino acids. The CDR3 reads CVSSLEGLPQHF. The CDR3 DNA follows: TGTGTCAGCAGCCTCGAGGGGCTGCCCCAGCATTTT. The variable domain in full, with the rest retrieved from reference TRBV7-4 and TRBJ1-5, is GAGVSQSPRYKVAKRGRDVALRCDSISGHVTLYWYRQTLGQGSEVLTYSQSDAQRDKSGRPSGRFSAERPERSVSTLKIQRTEQGDSAVYLCVSSLEGLPQHFGDGTRLSIL.

The chain is built from TRBV19 and TRBJ2-7; D is possibly TRBD1 (6 bases). V lost 8 bases and J lost 0, with 17 bases in between. The germline CDR1 and CDR2 sequences are LNHDA and SQIVND (reference sequence). The CDR3 is 15 amino acids. CDR3 DNA sequence: TGTGCCAGTGCCCGTGGCAGGGGCAGCTCCTACGAGCAGTACTTC. Residues: CASARGRGSSYEQYF.

The rearrangement joins TRBV6-2 or TRBV6-3 to TRBJ2-5; no definite D call. Per the germline V gene, CDR1 is MNHEY and CDR2 is SVGEGT. The V end lost 4 bases, the J end lost 1 base, and 7 bases lay between the germline ends. The CDR3 runs to 13 residues. This CDR3 is CASSWATQETQYF. Written as DNA, the CDR3 is TGTGCCAGCAGTTGGGCGACCCAAGAGACCCAGTACTTC.

With respect to this clonotype: Since the CDR3 does not end with the conserved phenylalanine or tryptophan, this likely comes from a read error. The rearrangement joins TRBV5-1 to TRBJ2-3, with 8 nucleotides matching TRBD2. CDR1 and CDR2 (germline): SGHRS, YFSETQ. This CDR3 contains 17 residues. Losses at the gene ends were 3 bases for V and 2 bases for J; bases not matched to a gene: 11. The CDR3 DNA reads TGCGCCAGCAGCTGGGCTGAGCTCGGGGGGGTCACAGATACGCAGTATTTA. It translates to CASSWAELGGVTDTQYL.

This clonotype was detected only a few times. This chain connects TRBV7-9 to TRBJ2-1, with 8 bases aligning to TRBD2. CDR1 is SEHNR and CDR2 is FQNEAQ in the germline V gene (reference sequence). The CDR3 totals 16 residues. J was trimmed by 10 bases and V by 5 bases; bases with no gene match: 16. The CDR3 sequence: CASSRPAGAGGYEQFF. CDR3 sequence (DNA): TGTGCCAGCAGCCGCCCCGCAGGGGCGGGGGGCTACGAGCAGTTCTTC.

There are a few counts of this clonotype. The rearrangement uses TRBV10-2 and TRBJ1-5, with TRBD1 matching 7 bases. With V trimmed by 10 bases and J by 6 bases, 9 bases remained unmatched. Germline CDR1 reads WSHSY; CDR2 reads SAAADI. CDR3 length: 13 residues. The CDR3 DNA reads TGCGCCACAAGACAGGGTGTGGGTCAGCCCCAGCATTTT. Its translation is CATRQGVGQPQHF.

V and J are TRBV7-9 and TRBJ2-1; TRBD2 matches 7 bases. From germline, CDR1 is SEHNR and CDR2 FQNEAQ (reference sequence). This CDR3 contains 15 residues. The V segment lost 5 bases and the J segment 5 bases; nucleotides outside the gene matches: 9. Here the CDR3 reads CASSVMRGTHNEQFF. In DNA form, the CDR3 reads TGTGCCAGCAGCGTAATGCGGGGGACCCACAATGAGCAGTTCTTC. Full variable domain (missing parts from reference TRBV7-9 and TRBJ2-1): DTGVSQNPRHKITKRGQNVTFRCDPISEHNRLYWYRQTLGQGPEFLTYFQNEAQLEKSRLLSDRFSAERPKGSFSTLEIQRTEQGDSAMYLCASSVMRGTHNEQFFGPGTRLTVL.

This clonotype was seen a handful of times. The rearrangement links TRBV11-3 to TRBJ2-1; D gene unclear. The CDR3 extends over 14 amino acids. V dropped 1 base and J dropped 1 base, with 5 bases sitting between them. The germline V gene encodes CDR1 SGHNT and CDR2 YENEEA. The CDR3 spells CASSLAQSYNEQFF. The DNA of the CDR3 is TGTGCCAGCAGCTTAGCTCAGTCCTACAATGAGCAGTTCTTC.

In this sample, this clonotype turned up a few times. This rearrangement joins TRBV19 to TRBJ1-2; unclear D gene. Looked up from germline, CDR1 is LNHDA and CDR2 is SQIVND (reference sequence). The CDR3 is 11 residues long. Between the trimmed V and J ends, which lost 8 bases and 2 bases, there was a span of 6 bases. The CDR3 here is CASARNYGYTF. CDR3 in DNA: TGTGCCAGTGCGAGGAACTATGGCTACACCTTC.

In DNA form, the CDR3 reads TGTGCCAGCAGTTTAAGAGTTGGTCTAGCTGGATGGGAGACCCAGTACTTC. Protein product: CASSLRVGLAGWETQYF. The chain couples TRBV27 to TRBJ2-5, with a possible D match to TRBD2 (5 bases). The CDR3 consists of 17 residues. CDR1 and CDR2 (germline): MNHEY, SMNVEV (reference sequence). V lost 2 bases, J lost 5 bases, and 21 bases lay in between.

There are a few counts of this clonotype. J is TRBJ2-7 and V is TRBV27; 9 nucleotides align to TRBD2. CDR1 and CDR2 (germline): MNHEY, SMNVEV (reference sequence). With V trimmed by 7 bases and J by 1 base, 8 bases remained unmatched. There are 15 residues in the CDR3. The CDR3 sequence is CASTSAGGRSYEQYF. The CDR3 DNA sequence: TGTGCCAGCACCTCCGCGGGGGGGCGGTCCTACGAGCAGTACTTC.